The clone carrying this TCR beta chain was recorded only once. Antigen unknown. The junction and the germline gene differ at one end; a read error may be behind it. Disease duration under 2 months; hyperthyroidism patients were aged 18 to 65. The data are from a study of T cells in Graves' hyperthyroidism and ophthalmopathy. Study-wide background: Peripheral blood samples were taken at initial diagnosis, prior to any treatment. Study conclusions and caveats: In blood, most of the thyroid clonotypes expanded above 0.001 were also present.

Amplified TCR beta CDR3 regions came from RNA transcripts. HTBI primers were the set used in a first-round RT-PCR of the TCR CDR3. Each CDR3 protein gets one entry after TCRdb re-called the multiplex PCR reads with MiXCR. This table has over 700,000 distinct CDR3 sequences, roughly 40% appearing once. Sequenced: blood. The TCR sequence derives from a man between 18 and 29 years old with Graves' hyperthyroidism.

CDR3 in amino acids: CASSSPATYEQYF. As DNA, the CDR3 is TGTGCCAGCAGTTCCCCGGCGACCTACGAGCAGTACTTC. The V call is TRBV4-1, the J call TRBJ2-7; D is unclear. The germline V gene has CDR1 MGHRA and CDR2 YSYEKL. The CDR3 totals 13 residues.